The entry below describes one T cell receptor (beta chain). Its antigen remains unidentified. The data originate from a study of glioma-infiltrating T cells. Study-wide points: CDR3 overlap between tissue and blood was very small. Gliomas, especially low-grade, showed above-expected tissue-blood divergence; non-neoplastic patients showed below.

The iRepertoire nested amplicon-rescue multiplex PCR amplified TCR alpha and beta CDR3s from RNA. Each CDR3 protein gets one entry after TCRdb re-called the multiplex PCR reads with MiXCR. The table has under 200,000 distinct CDR3 sequences, about 47% seen once. The CDR3 contains 15 residues. Trimming stripped 4 bases from V and 4 bases from J, with 17 bases between. Germline CDR1 SGHKS, CDR2 YYEKEE (reference sequence). The sequenced material came from glioma tissue, nonneoplastic brain tissue, or PBMCs (not recorded which). The V and J genes are TRBV5-5 and TRBJ1-2, with no clear D. The TCR sequence derives from a human donor with low-grade glioma or glioblastoma, undergoing nonglioma brain surgery, or in good health (not recorded which). The CDR3 region has the DNA TGTGCCAGCAGCCTCTCGATCGGGCAGCCCTATGGCTACACCTTC. Its translation: CASSLSIGQPYGYTF. The whole variable domain, remainder taken from reference TRBV5-5 and TRBJ1-2, is DAGVTQSPTHLIKTRGQQVTLRCSPISGHKSVSWYQQVLGQGPQFIFQYYEKEERGRGNFPDRFSARQFPNYSSELNVNALLLGDSALYLCASSLSIGQPYGYTFGSGTRLTVV.